One and the same sample provided the 8 T cell receptor beta chains below, sequenced in a study of radiotherapy plus CTLA-4 blockade in lung cancer. Profiled with immunoSEQ multiplex PCR; TCRdb holds only in-frame clones, not every one. The repertoire has roughly 110,000 clones, roughly 77% of them found once; the top ten carry 3% to 4%. Sequencing was performed on peripheral blood, taken from a patient treated with radiotherapy plus ipilimumab. These receptors all stem from a human donor with non-small cell lung cancer that progressed on radiotherapy plus ipilimumab. Some clones in this sample may be carry-over from other donors' samples.

This clone was seen more than once but under ten times. Other DNA variants within this sample encode the same CDR3. The chain recombines TRBV5-1 with TRBJ2-5; no reliable D call. Between the trimmed V and J ends, which lost 2 bases and 1 base, there was a span of 0 bases. This CDR3 spans 11 amino acids. The germline CDR1 and CDR2 sequences are SGHRS and YFSETQ. CDR3 region: CASSFQETQYF. In nucleotides, the CDR3 is TGCGCCAGCAGCTTCCAAGAGACCCAGTACTTC. Using reference TRBV5-1 and TRBJ2-5 for the parts outside the CDR3, the full variable domain is KAGVTQTPRYLIKTRGQQVTLSCSPISGHRSVSWYQQTPGQGLQFLFEYFSETQRNKGNFPGRFSGRQFSNSRSEMNVSTLELGDSALYLCASSFQETQYFGPGTRLLVL.

V gene TRBV6-6 combines with J gene TRBJ2-5; D perhaps matches TRBD2 (7 bases). Germline assignment: CDR1 MNHNY and CDR2 SVGAGI (reference sequence). CDR3 length: 14 amino acids. V was pared by 2 bases and J by 2 bases, with 9 bases between. CDR3 in DNA: TGTGCCAGCAGTTACGGGGGGGCGCAAGAGACCCAGTACTTC. Amino acids: CASSYGGAQETQYF.

This clone showed up just a few times. The CDR3 region has the DNA TGTGCCAGCAGCGCAAACGGAAATCGGAGAGGGTACGAGCAGTACTTC. Translation gives CASSANGNRRGYEQYF. This chain joins TRBV5-4 and TRBJ2-7; TRBD2 is a possible D gene (5 bases). Germline lookup yields CDR1 SGHNT and CDR2 YYREEE (reference sequence). The V end lost 4 bases, the J end lost 4 bases, and 21 bases lay between the germline ends. The CDR3 runs to 16 residues.

This chain uses TRBV13 with TRBJ2-2; 7 bases map to TRBD1. CDR3 length equals 16 residues. The germline V gene has CDR1 PRHDT and CDR2 FYEKMQ (reference sequence). Losses at the gene ends were 6 bases for V and 5 bases for J; bases not matched to a gene: 12. The CDR3 nucleotides are TGTGCCAGCAGGAAAAAGGGACAGTCTGGGACCGGGGAGCTGTTTTTT. It translates to CASRKKGQSGTGELFF.

This chain connects TRBV5-5 to TRBJ1-2, with 8 bases that match TRBD1. CDR1 is SGHKS, CDR2 YYEKEE, per germline (reference sequence). Germline trimming cut 2 bases from V and 4 bases from J; bases unmatched to any gene: 1. CDR3 size: 13 residues. The CDR3 loop reads CASSFGQGYGYTF. CDR3 DNA: TGTGCCAGCAGCTTTGGACAGGGCTATGGCTACACCTTC.

The rearrangement uses TRBV7-9 and TRBJ1-1; D uncertain. Germline-derived CDR1 and CDR2 are SEHNR and FQNEAQ (reference sequence). Trimming took 3 bases from V and 1 from J, leaving 3 bases between them. The CDR3 is 12 residues long. CDR3 amino acids: CASSFGNTEAFF. CDR3 sequence (DNA): TGTGCCAGCAGCTTCGGGAACACTGAAGCTTTCTTT.

V usage is TRBV5-1 and J usage is TRBJ2-5, with no clear D. In germline, CDR1 is SGHRS, CDR2 YFSETQ. CDR3 length: 14 residues. The V end lost 0 bases, the J end lost 2 bases, and 8 bases lay between the germline ends. The CDR3 here is CASSLDTRQETQYF. The CDR3 coding sequence is TGCGCCAGCAGCTTGGATACCAGGCAAGAGACCCAGTACTTC. Complete variable domain (other parts from reference TRBV5-1 and TRBJ2-5): KAGVTQTPRYLIKTRGQQVTLSCSPISGHRSVSWYQQTPGQGLQFLFEYFSETQRNKGNFPGRFSGRQFSNSRSEMNVSTLELGDSALYLCASSLDTRQETQYFGPGTRLLVL.

V and J are TRBV28 and TRBJ2-3; no definite D call. Trimming cost V 6 bases and J 5 bases, with 9 bases left between them. This CDR3 is built from 12 residues. Germline lookup yields CDR1 MDHEN and CDR2 SYDVKM. The CDR3 protein is CASRPPQDTQYF. The CDR3 nucleotides are TGTGCCAGCAGACCCCCACAAGATACGCAGTATTTT.